The T cell receptor (beta chain) described here comes from a study of blood T cell repertoires in COVID-19. The repertoire was sequenced with immunoSEQ multiplex PCR; TCRdb's copy has only in-frame clones and lacks some. The data contain around 260,000 clones, roughly 90% of them singletons. The CDR3 spans 13 residues. The V gene lost 5 bases and the J gene lost 1 base, with 8 bases spanning the gap. Germline V gene lookup returns CDR1 LGHDT and CDR2 YNNKEL (reference sequence). Source material: PBMCs or T cells enriched from blood (not recorded which). V is TRBV3-1 (or the pseudogene TRBV3-2) and J is TRBJ1-1; no clear D gene. This receptor was obtained from a woman between 25 and 40 years old who had recovered from COVID-19. Written as DNA, the CDR3 is TGTGCCAGCAGCACTCGAGGGAACACTGAAGCTTTCTTT. It yields the protein CASSTRGNTEAFF.